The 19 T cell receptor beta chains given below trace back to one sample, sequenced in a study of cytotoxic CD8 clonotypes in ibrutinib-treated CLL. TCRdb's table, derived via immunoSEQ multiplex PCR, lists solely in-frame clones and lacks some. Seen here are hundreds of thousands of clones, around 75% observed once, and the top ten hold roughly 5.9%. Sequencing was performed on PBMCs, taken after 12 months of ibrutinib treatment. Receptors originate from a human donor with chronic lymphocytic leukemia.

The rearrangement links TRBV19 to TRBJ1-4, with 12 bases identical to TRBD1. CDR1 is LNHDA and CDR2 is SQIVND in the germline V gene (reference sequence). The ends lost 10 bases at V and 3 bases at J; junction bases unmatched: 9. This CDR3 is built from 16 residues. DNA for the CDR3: TGTGCCACCCGGGACAGGGGGCGCGGGGCTAATGAAAAACTGTTTTTT. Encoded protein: CATRDRGRGANEKLFF.

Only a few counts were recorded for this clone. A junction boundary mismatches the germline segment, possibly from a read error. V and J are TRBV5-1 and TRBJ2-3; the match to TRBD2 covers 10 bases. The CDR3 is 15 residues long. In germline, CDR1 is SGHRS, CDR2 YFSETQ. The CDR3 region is CASTLPQREGDTQYF. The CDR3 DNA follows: TGCGCCAGCACCTTGCCCCAGCGGGAGGGAGATACGCAGTATTTT.

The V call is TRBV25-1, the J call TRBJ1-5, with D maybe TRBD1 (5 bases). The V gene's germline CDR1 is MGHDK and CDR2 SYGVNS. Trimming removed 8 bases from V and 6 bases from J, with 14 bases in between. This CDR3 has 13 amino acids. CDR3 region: CASSGSGSQPQHF. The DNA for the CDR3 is TGTGCCAGCTCAGGGTCTGGCAGTCAGCCCCAGCATTTT.

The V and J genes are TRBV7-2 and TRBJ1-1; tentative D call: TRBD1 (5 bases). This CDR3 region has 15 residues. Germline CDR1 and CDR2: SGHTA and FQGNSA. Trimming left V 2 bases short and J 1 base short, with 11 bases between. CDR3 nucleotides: TGTGCCAGCAGCTTAACCAGGGATTGGAACACTGAAGCTTTCTTT. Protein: CASSLTRDWNTEAFF.

CDR3 sequence: CASSFKDSATNEKLFF. The CDR3 region has the DNA TGTGCCAGCAGCTTCAAGGATTCGGCAACTAATGAAAAACTGTTTTTT. The chain employs TRBV7-9 and TRBJ1-4; D call uncertain. From germline, CDR1 is SEHNR and CDR2 FQNEAQ (reference sequence). CDR3 length equals 16 residues. V lost 3 bases to trimming and J lost 0 bases, with 11 bases between them.

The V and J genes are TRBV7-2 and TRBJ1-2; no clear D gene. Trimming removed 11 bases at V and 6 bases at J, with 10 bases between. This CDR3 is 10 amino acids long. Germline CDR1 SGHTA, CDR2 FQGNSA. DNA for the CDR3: TGTGCCTCCCCTCCCCATGGCTACACCTTC. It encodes CASPPHGYTF. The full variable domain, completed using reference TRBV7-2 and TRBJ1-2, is GAGVSQSPSNKVTEKGKDVELRCDPISGHTALYWYRQSLGQGLEFLIYFQGNSAPDKSGLPSDRFSAERTGGSVSTLTIQRTQQEDSAVYLCASPPHGYTFGSGTRLTVV.

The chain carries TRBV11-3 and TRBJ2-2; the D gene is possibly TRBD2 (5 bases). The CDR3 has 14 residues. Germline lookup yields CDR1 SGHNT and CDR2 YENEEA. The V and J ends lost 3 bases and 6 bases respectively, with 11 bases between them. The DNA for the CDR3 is TGTGCCAGCAGCTTCGAGGGCCTCGCCGGGGAGCTGTTTTTT. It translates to CASSFEGLAGELFF.

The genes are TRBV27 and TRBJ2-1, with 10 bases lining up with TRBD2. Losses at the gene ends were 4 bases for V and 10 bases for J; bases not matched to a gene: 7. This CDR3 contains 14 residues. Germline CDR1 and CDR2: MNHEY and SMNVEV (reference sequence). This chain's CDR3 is CASSSSGRAQEQFF. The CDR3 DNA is TGTGCCAGCAGTTCCAGCGGGAGGGCCCAGGAGCAGTTCTTC.

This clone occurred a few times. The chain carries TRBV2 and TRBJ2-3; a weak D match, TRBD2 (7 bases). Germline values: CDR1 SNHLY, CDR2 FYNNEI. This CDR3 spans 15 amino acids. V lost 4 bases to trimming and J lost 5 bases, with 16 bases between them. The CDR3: CASSVMGGGVDTQYF. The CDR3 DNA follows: TGTGCCAGCAGTGTTATGGGAGGGGGGGTAGATACGCAGTATTTT.

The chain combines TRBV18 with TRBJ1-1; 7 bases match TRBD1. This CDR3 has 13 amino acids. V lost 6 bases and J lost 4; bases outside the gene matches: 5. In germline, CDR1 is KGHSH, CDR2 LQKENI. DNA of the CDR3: TGTGCCAGCTCGACGACAGGGACCACTGAAGCTTTCTTT. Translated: CASSTTGTTEAFF.

CDR3 loop: CASTLGGSNSNQPQHF. As DNA, the CDR3 is TGTGCCAGCACCTTGGGGGGTTCAAATAGCAATCAGCCCCAGCATTTT. The chain joins TRBV6-6 to TRBJ1-5, with D maybe TRBD1 (5 bases). Germline V CDR1 and CDR2: MNHNY, SVGAGI (reference sequence). V was pared by 7 bases and J by 0 bases, with 16 bases between. This CDR3 contains 16 residues.

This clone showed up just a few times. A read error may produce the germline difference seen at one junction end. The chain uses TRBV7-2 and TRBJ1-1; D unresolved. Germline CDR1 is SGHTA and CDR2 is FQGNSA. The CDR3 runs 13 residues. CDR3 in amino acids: CASSLAREGPRIF. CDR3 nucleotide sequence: TGTGCCAGCAGCTTAGCGCGGGAGGGCCCCCGGATCTTT.

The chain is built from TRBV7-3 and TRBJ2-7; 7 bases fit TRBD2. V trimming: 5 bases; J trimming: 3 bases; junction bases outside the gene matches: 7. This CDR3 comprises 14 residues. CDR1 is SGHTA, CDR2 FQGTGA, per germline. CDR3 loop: CASSPAGRDYEQYF. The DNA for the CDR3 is TGTGCCAGCAGCCCAGCGGGAAGAGACTACGAGCAGTACTTC.

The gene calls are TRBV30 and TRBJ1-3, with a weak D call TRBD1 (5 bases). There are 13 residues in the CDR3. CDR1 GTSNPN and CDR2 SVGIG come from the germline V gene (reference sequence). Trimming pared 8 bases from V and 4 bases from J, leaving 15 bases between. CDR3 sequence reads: CAGRRTPGNTIYF. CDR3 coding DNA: TGTGCCGGGCGGAGGACACCCGGAAACACCATATATTTT.

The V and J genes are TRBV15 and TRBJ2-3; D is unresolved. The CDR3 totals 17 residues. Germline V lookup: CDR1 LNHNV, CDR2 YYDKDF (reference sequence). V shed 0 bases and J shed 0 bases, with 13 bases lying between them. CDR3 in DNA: TGTGCCACCAGCAGAGAATGGCCCCATGAAAGCACAGATACGCAGTATTTT. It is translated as CATSREWPHESTDTQYF.

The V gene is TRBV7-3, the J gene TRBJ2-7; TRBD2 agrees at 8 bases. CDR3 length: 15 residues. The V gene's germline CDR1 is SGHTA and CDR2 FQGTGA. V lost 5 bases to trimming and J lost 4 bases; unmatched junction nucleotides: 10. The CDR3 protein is CASSETSGSRYEQYF. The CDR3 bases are TGTGCCAGCAGCGAAACTAGCGGAAGCCGTTACGAGCAGTACTTC.

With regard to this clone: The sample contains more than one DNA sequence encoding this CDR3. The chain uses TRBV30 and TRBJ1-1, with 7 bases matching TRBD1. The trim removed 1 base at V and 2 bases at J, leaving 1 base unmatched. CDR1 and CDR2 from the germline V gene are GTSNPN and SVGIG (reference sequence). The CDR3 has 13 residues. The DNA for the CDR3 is TGTGCCTGGAGTGGACAGGGAAACACTGAAGCTTTCTTT. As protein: CAWSGQGNTEAFF.

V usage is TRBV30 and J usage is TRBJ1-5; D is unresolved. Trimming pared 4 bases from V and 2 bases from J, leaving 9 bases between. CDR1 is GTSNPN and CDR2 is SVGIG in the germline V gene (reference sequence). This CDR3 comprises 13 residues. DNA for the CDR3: TGTGCCTGGAAATCCCCCGGCAATCAGCCCCAGCATTTT. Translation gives CAWKSPGNQPQHF. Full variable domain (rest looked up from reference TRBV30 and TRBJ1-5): SQTIHQWPATLVQPVGSPLSLECTVEGTSNPNLYWYRQAAGRGLQLLFYSVGIGQISSEVPQNLSASRPQDRQFILSSKKLLLSDSGFYLCAWKSPGNQPQHFGDGTRLSIL.

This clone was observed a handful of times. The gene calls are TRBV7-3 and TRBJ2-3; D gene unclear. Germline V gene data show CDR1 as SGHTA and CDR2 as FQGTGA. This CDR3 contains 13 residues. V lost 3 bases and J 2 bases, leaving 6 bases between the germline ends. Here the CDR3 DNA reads TGTGCCAGCAGCTTCGGCGACACAGATACGCAGTATTTT. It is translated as CASSFGDTDTQYF. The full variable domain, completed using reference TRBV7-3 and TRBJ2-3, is GAGVSQTPSNKVTEKGKYVELRCDPISGHTALYWYRQSLGQGPEFLIYFQGTGAADDSGLPNDRFFAVRPEGSVSTLKIQRTERGDSAVYLCASSFGDTDTQYFGPGTRLTVL.